The 27 T cell receptor beta chains reported below all come from one sample, sequenced in a study of blood T cell repertoires in COVID-19. Using immunoSEQ multiplex PCR, the repertoire was profiled, and TCRdb retains in-frame clones only, with some absent. Of some 75,000 clones listed, 75% to 90% are singletons. The sample was peripheral blood. These receptors all come from a man older than 75 with COVID-19, enrolled during active disease.

This rearrangement joins TRBV19 to TRBJ2-2, with TRBD1 matching 9 bases. V gave up 3 bases and J gave up 6 bases; unmatched junction bases: 5. Germline V CDR1 and CDR2: LNHDA, SQIVND (reference sequence). The CDR3 runs 15 residues. Here the CDR3 reads CASSMGQGVPGELFF. The CDR3 region has the DNA TGTGCCAGTAGTATGGGACAGGGCGTGCCCGGGGAGCTGTTTTTT.

The chain has TRBV12-3 or TRBV12-4 and TRBJ1-6; D not resolved. This CDR3 is 12 amino acids long. Trimming removed 1 base at V and 14 bases at J, with 9 bases between. CDR3 sequence (DNA): TGTGCCAGCAGTTTAGTCATACGGTCCCTCCACTTT. It specifies CASSLVIRSLHF.

V gene TRBV14 combines with J gene TRBJ1-1; D unclear. From germline, CDR1 is SGHDN and CDR2 FVKESK. This CDR3 comprises 15 residues. Trimming took 4 bases from V and 1 from J, leaving 13 bases between them. Written as DNA, the CDR3 is TGTGCCAGCAGCCCCGGCCGGGAGGGGAACACTGAAGCTTTCTTT. Translation gives CASSPGREGNTEAFF. Full variable domain (missing parts from reference TRBV14 and TRBJ1-1): EAGVTQFPSHSVIEKGQTVTLRCDPISGHDNLYWYRRVMGKEIKFLLHFVKESKQDESGMPNNRFLAERTGGTYSTLKVQPAELEDSGVYFCASSPGREGNTEAFFGQGTRLTVV.

This clone was found a few times. CDR3 DNA: TGTGCCAGCACCTCGGGGGGAGGCACTGAAGCTTTCTTT. As protein: CASTSGGGTEAFF. J is TRBJ1-1 and V is TRBV27, with TRBD1 as a possible D gene (5 bases). V dropped 7 bases and J dropped 4 bases, with 13 bases sitting between them. The CDR3 extends over 13 amino acids. Germline V gene data show CDR1 as MNHEY and CDR2 as SMNVEV (reference sequence).

The chain has TRBV10-3 and TRBJ1-2; 7 nucleotides align to TRBD1. Germline loops: CDR1 ENHRY, CDR2 SYGVKD. The CDR3 runs to 15 residues. Trimming at V came to 2 bases and at J to 4 bases, leaving 7 bases not matched to a gene. The CDR3, as DNA: TGTGCCATCAGTGAGGCGACAGGGCTCTTCTATGGCTACACCTTC. Translated, it gives CAISEATGLFYGYTF.

This clone is a singleton in its sample. The chain carries TRBV4-2 and TRBJ1-2; D is unclear. The V gene lost 1 base and the J gene lost 8 bases, with 17 bases spanning the gap. The length of the CDR3 is 15 residues. CDR1 and CDR2 from the germline V gene are LGHNA and YNFKEQ. Here the CDR3 reads CASSQVSSRREGYTF. DNA for the CDR3: TGTGCCAGCAGCCAAGTGAGTTCGAGGAGGGAAGGCTACACCTTC.

This chain links TRBV3-1 (or the pseudogene TRBV3-2) with TRBJ2-3; 9 nucleotides align to TRBD2. This CDR3 comprises 16 residues. In germline, CDR1 is LGHDT, CDR2 YNNKEL (reference sequence). Unmatched junction bases numbered 4, after V lost 1 base and J lost 2 bases. The CDR3 reads CASSQGAGGATDTQYF. DNA for the CDR3: TGTGCCAGCAGCCAAGGAGCGGGGGGCGCCACAGATACGCAGTATTTT.

The table lists this clone with a count of one. This chain connects TRBV5-1 to TRBJ1-1; TRBD1 agrees at 7 bases. The CDR3 runs to 16 residues. V lost 4 bases, J lost 0 bases, and 9 bases stayed unmatched. Germline lookup yields CDR1 SGHRS and CDR2 YFSETQ. CDR3 amino acids: CASSPPLQGMNTEAFF. CDR3 coding DNA: TGCGCCAGCAGCCCTCCTCTACAGGGGATGAACACTGAAGCTTTCTTT. The full variable domain, with the rest looked up from reference TRBV5-1 and TRBJ1-1, is KAGVTQTPRYLIKTRGQQVTLSCSPISGHRSVSWYQQTPGQGLQFLFEYFSETQRNKGNFPGRFSGRQFSNSRSEMNVSTLELGDSALYLCASSPPLQGMNTEAFFGQGTRLTVV.

The V gene is TRBV25-1, the J gene TRBJ1-1; D unclear. Between the trimmed V and J ends, which lost 3 bases and 5 bases, there was a span of 13 bases. The CDR3 has 14 amino acids. Looked up from germline, CDR1 is MGHDK and CDR2 is SYGVNS. For the CDR3, the DNA is TGTGCCAGCAGTGATTGGAGTGAAACGACTGAAGCTTTCTTT. Its protein is CASSDWSETTEAFF.

J is TRBJ1-4 and V is TRBV5-4; D is perhaps TRBD1 (5 bases). This CDR3 comprises 19 residues. Germline V gene data show CDR1 as SGHNT and CDR2 as YYREEE (reference sequence). V lost 4 bases and J lost 0, with 22 bases in between. The CDR3 region has the DNA TGTGCCAGCAGCCTCGGGACCGCCGGTGGCGGGGCAACTAATGAAAAACTGTTTTTT. Encoded protein: CASSLGTAGGGATNEKLFF.

The gene calls are TRBV6-1 and TRBJ1-4; TRBD1 is a possible D gene (6 bases). Deletions cut 2 bases from V and 1 base from J, with 20 bases between. The CDR3 consists of 19 residues. Germline-derived CDR1 and CDR2 are MNHNS and SASEGT. CDR3 protein: CASSESTRDTHGTNEKLFF. CDR3 nucleotides: TGTGCCAGCAGTGAAAGTACTAGGGACACCCATGGAACTAATGAAAAACTGTTTTTT.

This chain connects TRBV6-5 to TRBJ2-3; 13 nucleotides match TRBD2. V trimming: 10 bases; J trimming: 5 bases; junction bases outside the gene matches: 9. This CDR3 comprises 15 residues. Germline lookup yields CDR1 MNHEY and CDR2 SVGAGI. The CDR3 spells CATELAGGNVDTQYF. The CDR3 nucleotides are TGTGCCACCGAACTAGCGGGGGGGAACGTAGATACGCAGTATTTT.

The chain recombines TRBV9 with TRBJ1-2; 7 nucleotides align to TRBD1. The germline CDR1 and CDR2 sequences are SGDLS and YYNGEE. With V trimmed by 2 bases and J by 6 bases, 7 bases remained unmatched. The CDR3 spans 14 residues. Here the CDR3 DNA reads TGTGCCAGCAGCGTGCGGACAGGCGGGGATGGCTACACCTTC. This sequence encodes CASSVRTGGDGYTF.

V is TRBV5-1 and J is TRBJ2-2; 13 bases map to TRBD2. CDR1 is SGHRS, CDR2 YFSETQ, per germline. The CDR3 covers 16 residues. V trimming: 2 bases; J trimming: 7 bases; junction bases outside the gene matches: 5. Here the CDR3 reads CASSFGTSGDGGELFF. The CDR3 nucleotides are TGCGCCAGCAGCTTTGGGACTAGCGGGGACGGCGGGGAGCTGTTTTTT. The whole variable domain, remainder taken from reference TRBV5-1 and TRBJ2-2, is KAGVTQTPRYLIKTRGQQVTLSCSPISGHRSVSWYQQTPGQGLQFLFEYFSETQRNKGNFPGRFSGRQFSNSRSEMNVSTLELGDSALYLCASSFGTSGDGGELFFGEGSRLTVL.

The chain uses TRBV18 and TRBJ2-1, with D unresolved. The length of the CDR3 is 14 residues. With 3 bases removed from V and 1 base from J, the gap between germline ends came to 7 bases. Germline V gene sequence: CDR1 KGHSH, CDR2 LQKENI. The CDR3 sequence: CASSPVQSYNEQFF. The CDR3 bases are TGTGCCAGCTCACCGGTCCAGTCCTACAATGAGCAGTTCTTC.

This rearrangement joins TRBV3-1 (or the pseudogene TRBV3-2) to TRBJ1-1; tentative D call: TRBD1 (5 bases). This CDR3 is 14 amino acids long. Between the trimmed V and J ends, which lost 4 bases and 5 bases, there was a span of 14 bases. In germline, CDR1 is LGHDT, CDR2 YNNKEL (reference sequence). The CDR3: CASSPQGSRTEAFF. Written as DNA, the CDR3 is TGTGCCAGCAGCCCTCAGGGATCTCGGACTGAAGCTTTCTTT.

J is TRBJ1-1 and V is TRBV28, with D hard to call. The CDR3 consists of 14 residues. V shed 3 bases and J shed 4 bases, with 12 bases lying between them. CDR1 is MDHEN and CDR2 is SYDVKM in the germline V gene. CDR3 amino acids: CASSFRGRITEAFF. CDR3 coding DNA: TGTGCCAGCAGTTTCAGAGGGAGGATCACTGAAGCTTTCTTT.

The chain has TRBV12-3 or TRBV12-4 and TRBJ1-1, with D perhaps TRBD1 (6 bases). V gave up 3 bases and J gave up 5 bases, with 10 bases separating them. The CDR3 runs to 13 residues. CDR3 sequence reads: CASSFQGRTEAFF. In DNA, the CDR3 is TGTGCCAGCAGTTTTCAGGGGCGGACTGAAGCTTTCTTT.

This clone was found a few times. The chain has TRBV4-2 and TRBJ2-3; D is undetermined. From germline, CDR1 is LGHNA and CDR2 YNFKEQ. There are 16 residues in the CDR3. The V and J ends lost 0 bases and 0 bases respectively, with 10 bases between them. The CDR3 reads CASSQERRISTDTQYF. The DNA of the CDR3 is TGTGCCAGCAGCCAAGAAAGGCGGATTAGCACAGATACGCAGTATTTT.

The chain uses TRBV15 and TRBJ1-1, with D unclear. The ends were cut back, 5 bases at V and 1 base at J, with 8 bases in the middle. The germline V gene encodes CDR1 LNHNV and CDR2 YYDKDF (reference sequence). The CDR3 loop spans 13 amino acids. The CDR3 spells CATSRVGNTEAFF. As DNA, the CDR3 is TGTGCCACCAGCCGGGTTGGGAACACTGAAGCTTTCTTT. The full variable domain, with the rest looked up from reference TRBV15 and TRBJ1-1, is DAMVIQNPRYQVTQFGKPVTLSCSQTLNHNVMYWYQQKSSQAPKLLFHYYDKDFNNEADTPDNFQSRRPNTSFCFLDIRSPGLGDTAMYLCATSRVGNTEAFFGQGTRLTVV.

The rearrangement uses TRBV14 and TRBJ2-5, with TRBD1 as a possible D gene (6 bases). This CDR3 contains 14 residues. The V gene lost 3 bases and the J gene lost 6 bases, with 14 bases spanning the gap. Germline V gene lookup returns CDR1 SGHDN and CDR2 FVKESK. The CDR3 DNA follows: TGTGCCAGCAGCCAGCGCAACAGGGTGCAGACCCAGTACTTC. It encodes CASSQRNRVQTQYF.

V is TRBV5-5 and J is TRBJ1-2, with TRBD1 matching 8 bases. V was pared by 7 bases and J by 8 bases, with 13 bases of the junction left unmatched. Germline CDR1 and CDR2: SGHKS and YYEKEE (reference sequence). The CDR3 is 14 amino acids. The CDR3 region has the DNA TGTGCCAGCGGATCAGGACAGGGATTCGGCGGCTACACCTTC. This translates into CASGSGQGFGGYTF.

This chain uses TRBV27 with TRBJ1-2, with D perhaps matching TRBD1 (6 bases). V lost 3 bases and J 5 bases, leaving 16 bases between the germline ends. CDR1 and CDR2 (germline): MNHEY, SMNVEV (reference sequence). The CDR3 consists of 15 residues. This chain's CDR3 is CASSFRPRTEYGYTF. Here the CDR3 DNA reads TGTGCCAGCAGTTTCCGACCGCGGACAGAGTATGGCTACACCTTC.

The chain employs TRBV18 and TRBJ2-7; D might be TRBD1 (6 bases). The CDR3 spans 17 residues. Germline V lookup: CDR1 KGHSH, CDR2 LQKENI. The ends were cut back, 2 bases at V and 5 bases at J, with 22 bases in the middle. Written as DNA, the CDR3 is TGTGCCAGCTCACCAGTCACAGGGTACCTTTTTGATAACGAGCAGTACTTC. Translated: CASSPVTGYLFDNEQYF.

The gene calls are TRBV18 and TRBJ1-2, with D uncertain. Trimming took off 0 bases at V and 3 bases at J, with 11 bases between the two ends. The CDR3 is 15 amino acids. Germline CDR1 and CDR2: KGHSH and LQKENI. CDR3 in amino acids: CASSPPSQAYYGYTF. CDR3 bases: TGTGCCAGCTCACCACCATCGCAGGCTTACTATGGCTACACCTTC.

The chain uses TRBV25-1 and TRBJ1-6; the match to TRBD1 covers 8 bases. The CDR3 runs to 17 residues. Trimming removed 4 bases from V and 3 bases from J; junction bases left unmatched: 8. Germline CDR1 reads MGHDK; CDR2 reads SYGVNS. The CDR3 protein is CASSGRQGSFYNSPLHF. The CDR3 DNA sequence: TGTGCCAGCAGTGGTCGACAGGGGAGTTTCTATAATTCACCCCTCCACTTT.

This chain joins TRBV7-9 and TRBJ1-5; no definite D call. Per the germline V gene, CDR1 is SEHNR and CDR2 is FQNEAQ (reference sequence). The CDR3 contains 14 residues. V was shortened by 1 base and J by 3 bases, with 7 bases between the two germline ends. The CDR3 reads CASSLGDNNQPQHF. In DNA form, the CDR3 reads TGTGCCAGCAGCTTAGGAGACAACAATCAGCCCCAGCATTTT.